Each of the 22 T cell receptor beta chains below was sequenced from the same sample in a study of regulatory T cells in long-lasting Graves disease. As to time point: persistent/refractory GD, antithyroid drugs over 5 years with positive TRAb. Extracted PBMC RNA gave rise to the TCR library. HTBI primers from iRepertoire and Arm-PCR of CDR3 regions yielded the TCR beta libraries. In TCRdb, the multiplex PCR reads were re-called with MiXCR into one record per CDR3 protein. The data show roughly 490,000 distinct CDR3 sequences, with 22% seen just once and less than 15% held by the top ten. Source: peripheral blood mononuclear cells (PBMCs), taken when the disease was refractory, from a patient treated with antithyroid drugs. The receptor source for this set is a female donor with Graves disease.

This clonotype was seen repeatedly, ten times or more. The chain has TRBV7-8 and TRBJ1-1; the D is unclear. The germline V and J ends were trimmed by 1 base and 1 base, with 10 bases remaining between them. Germline V gene data show CDR1 as SGHVS and CDR2 as FQNEAQ. The CDR3 is made up of 15 amino acids. CDR3 bases: TGTGCCAGCAGCTTAGGGCGGTCGGAGAACACTGAAGCTTTCTTT. Translating gives CASSLGRSENTEAFF.

This clonotype was recorded at least ten times. The genes are TRBV5-1 and TRBJ2-4, with 9 positions matching TRBD2. The CDR3 runs to 14 residues. Germline CDR1 and CDR2: SGHRS and YFSETQ. The V segment lost 4 bases and the J segment 7 bases; nucleotides outside the gene matches: 6. CDR3 DNA sequence: TGCGCCAGCAGCCTGGGACTAGCAAGGAACATTCAGTACTTC. The encoded protein is CASSLGLARNIQYF.

This clonotype was detected only a few times. The rearrangement links TRBV30 to TRBJ2-7; 9 nucleotides align to TRBD2. Germline CDR1 GTSNPN, CDR2 SVGIG (reference sequence). Trimming cost V 5 bases and J 7 bases; bases outside gene matches: 9. CDR3 length: 13 residues. The CDR3 loop is CAWGRTSAGEQYF. The DNA of the CDR3 is TGTGCCTGGGGCCGGACTAGCGCTGGGGAGCAGTACTTC. Combining the CDR3 with reference TRBV30 and TRBJ2-7 gives the whole variable domain SQTIHQWPATLVQPVGSPLSLECTVEGTSNPNLYWYRQAAGRGLQLLFYSVGIGQISSEVPQNLSASRPQDRQFILSSKKLLLSDSGFYLCAWGRTSAGEQYFGPGTRLTVT.

The sample holds many counts of this clonotype. The chain recombines TRBV28 with TRBJ2-4; D not certain. The CDR3 extends over 13 amino acids. V lost 5 bases to trimming and J lost 5 bases, with 10 bases between them. Per germline, CDR1 MDHEN and CDR2 SYDVKM. This chain's CDR3 is CASSQFGQNIQYF. In nucleotides, the CDR3 is TGTGCCAGCAGTCAGTTCGGCCAAAACATTCAGTACTTC. Together with reference TRBV28 and TRBJ2-4, the CDR3 gives the full variable domain: DVKVTQSSRYLVKRTGEKVFLECVQDMDHENMFWYRQDPGLGLRLIYFSYDVKMKEKGDIPEGYSVSREKKERFSLILESASTNQTSMYLCASSQFGQNIQYFGAGTRLSVL.

The chain couples TRBV7-9 to TRBJ1-1; D not resolved. Trimming cost V 1 base and J 7 bases, with 13 bases left between them. Germline values: CDR1 SEHNR, CDR2 FQNEAQ (reference sequence). CDR3 length equals 14 residues. The CDR3 DNA sequence: TGTGCCAGCAGCTTAGAGCCCCAAGGTATTGAAGCTTTCTTT. Translating it yields CASSLEPQGIEAFF.

This clonotype was seen only a few times. V is TRBV7-2 and J is TRBJ2-4; 7 bases are a match to TRBD1. There are 14 residues in the CDR3. Per germline, CDR1 SGHTA and CDR2 FQGNSA. V lost 3 bases to trimming and J lost 8 bases; unmatched junction nucleotides: 7. Here the CDR3 DNA reads TGTGCCAGCAGCTTTAGGCAGGGGGAGCACATTCAGTACTTC. Its protein is CASSFRQGEHIQYF.

This clonotype was found many times. V usage is TRBV12-3 or TRBV12-4 and J usage is TRBJ1-2, with D possibly being TRBD1 (6 bases). CDR3 length equals 15 residues. Trimming took off 7 bases at V and 4 bases at J, with 19 bases between the two ends. CDR3 residues: CASTPGGQGPYGYTF. The CDR3 DNA reads TGTGCCAGCACCCCCGGGGGGCAGGGGCCCTATGGCTACACCTTC.

This clonotype has ten or more counts. The V call is TRBV12-3 or TRBV12-4, the J call TRBJ1-3; 7 nucleotides line up with TRBD1. This CDR3 spans 14 amino acids. J lost 1 base, V lost 4 bases, and 1 base had no gene match. In DNA form, the CDR3 reads TGTGCCAGCAGTTCCAGGGGGTCTGGAAACACCATATATTTT. This codes for CASSSRGSGNTIYF.

This clonotype was counted ten times or more. In nucleotides, the CDR3 is TGTGCCAGCAGCAATGCCGGGGAGAACACCGGGGAGCTGTTTTTT. It specifies CASSNAGENTGELFF. The rearrangement links TRBV28 to TRBJ2-2, with D perhaps TRBD2 (5 bases). V lost 6 bases, J lost 1 base, and 12 bases lay in between. Looked up from germline, CDR1 is MDHEN and CDR2 is SYDVKM. The CDR3 extends over 15 amino acids.

There are many counts of this clonotype. V and J are TRBV24-1 and TRBJ2-2, with TRBD2 matching over 11 bases. Germline CDR1 reads KGHDR; CDR2 reads SFDVKD. CDR3 size: 17 residues. V lost 1 base to trimming and J lost 1 base; unmatched junction nucleotides: 1. CDR3 DNA sequence: TGTGCCACCAGTGATTTCGGGACTAGCGGGAACACCGGGGAGCTGTTTTTT. Amino acids: CATSDFGTSGNTGELFF.

The sample holds many counts of this clonotype. The V call is TRBV20-1, the J call TRBJ2-5, with 8 positions matching TRBD1. The CDR3 is 14 amino acids. Germline V gene sequence: CDR1 DFQATT, CDR2 SNEGSKA (reference sequence). Trimming cost V 4 bases and J 2 bases; bases outside gene matches: 6. Written as DNA, the CDR3 is TGCAGTGCTAACTGGAACAGGGGGCAAGAGACCCAGTACTTC. It yields the protein CSANWNRGQETQYF.

The chain's CDR3 is CASSLDGQVGLNTEAFF. CDR3 sequence (DNA): TGCGCCAGCAGCTTGGACGGACAGGTGGGCCTGAACACTGAAGCTTTCTTT. The V gene is TRBV5-1, the J gene TRBJ1-1, with 7 nucleotides matching TRBD1. Unmatched junction bases numbered 8, after V lost 0 bases and J lost 0 bases. Germline assignment: CDR1 SGHRS and CDR2 YFSETQ. The CDR3 runs to 17 residues.

Only a few counts were recorded for this clonotype. The V and J genes are TRBV29-1 and TRBJ1-1; D might be TRBD1 (5 bases). V lost 8 bases, J lost 0 bases, and 19 bases lay in between. The germline V gene has CDR1 SQVTM and CDR2 ANQGSEA. The CDR3 runs to 15 residues. Here the CDR3 DNA reads TGCAGCATACCGGCCCTGGGGGGTGTGAACACTGAAGCTTTCTTT. It yields the protein CSIPALGGVNTEAFF.

This clonotype appeared many times. This rearrangement joins TRBV28 to TRBJ1-2; tentatively, D is TRBD1 (6 bases). The length of the CDR3 is 15 residues. The germline gives CDR1 MDHEN, CDR2 SYDVKM. With 6 bases removed from V and 5 bases from J, the gap between germline ends came to 19 bases. The CDR3 loop reads CASRSTWGRGYGYTF. For the CDR3, the DNA is TGTGCCAGCAGATCGACCTGGGGCAGGGGTTATGGCTACACCTTC.

The CDR3 DNA reads TGCAGTGCTCAAAAGACTAGCGGAGGGTACAATGAGCAGTTCTTC. Amino acid sequence: CSAQKTSGGYNEQFF. The V call is TRBV20-1, the J call TRBJ2-1; TRBD2 agrees at 9 bases. V shed 5 bases and J 4 bases; nucleotides not matched to a gene: 9. The CDR3 spans 15 residues. Germline loops: CDR1 DFQATT, CDR2 SNEGSKA (reference sequence).

This clonotype was seen many times. The chain employs TRBV28 and TRBJ2-7; D is ambiguous. The CDR3 is made up of 11 amino acids. V dropped 7 bases and J dropped 6 bases, with 10 bases sitting between them. Germline V gene sequence: CDR1 MDHEN, CDR2 SYDVKM. This CDR3 reads CASTKVGEQYF. In DNA, the CDR3 is TGTGCCAGCACGAAGGTGGGCGAGCAGTACTTC.

A word on this clonotype: Since a much larger clone is just one base distant, this may be a read error. This chain uses TRBV19 with TRBJ2-7; D uncertain. The CDR3 extends over 14 amino acids. Germline V gene sequence: CDR1 LNHDA, CDR2 SQIVND (reference sequence). The CDR3 protein is CAGSIGPQSYEQYF. CDR3 in DNA: TGTGCCGGTAGTATAGGACCGCAATCCTACGAGCAGTACTTC.

This sequence joins TRBV4-1 and TRBJ1-2; D not resolved. The CDR3 totals 14 residues. Per the germline V gene, CDR1 is MGHRA and CDR2 is YSYEKL. V lost 1 base to trimming and J lost 3 bases, with 9 bases between them. The CDR3 DNA reads as TGCGCCAGCAGCCAAGTGGAGAAGCACTATGGCTACACCTTC. This gives the protein CASSQVEKHYGYTF.

The table lists this clonotype with many counts. This chain connects TRBV6-1 to TRBJ1-2; D is uncertain. The ends were cut back, 6 bases at V and 4 bases at J, with 9 bases in the middle. Germline V gene data show CDR1 as MNHNS and CDR2 as SASEGT. The CDR3 contains 12 residues. Here the CDR3 reads CASRNLSYGYTF. The CDR3 region has the DNA TGTGCCAGCAGGAACCTCTCCTATGGCTACACCTTC.

This clonotype was seen ten or more times. The rearrangement links TRBV28 to TRBJ1-4; no definite D call. The germline V gene encodes CDR1 MDHEN and CDR2 SYDVKM. This CDR3 region has 16 residues. Trimming removed 4 bases from V and 8 bases from J, with 20 bases in between. The DNA for the CDR3 is TGTGCCAGCAGTTCCCCGGGGTCCGCGAGCGGGGAAAAACTGTTTTTT. This codes for CASSSPGSASGEKLFF.

The rearrangement links TRBV29-1 to TRBJ1-4; maybe TRBD1 (5 bases). The V end was cut by 2 bases, the J end by 17 bases, with 15 bases between. The germline gives CDR1 SQVTM, CDR2 ANQGSEA. The CDR3 runs to 11 residues. The CDR3 bases are TGCAGCGTTGAAAGGGGTGCATTTTTTTTTTTT. This sequence encodes CSVERGAFFFF.

This clonotype was observed many times. This rearrangement joins TRBV7-2 to TRBJ2-4; TRBD1 aligns across 7 bases. The CDR3 is made up of 16 amino acids. J was trimmed by 3 bases and V by 5 bases; bases with no gene match: 10. Germline V gives CDR1 SGHTA, CDR2 FQGNSA. The CDR3 spells CASSPTGTLGKNIQYF. The CDR3 DNA follows: TGTGCCAGCAGCCCGACAGGGACCCTGGGCAAAAACATTCAGTACTTC.